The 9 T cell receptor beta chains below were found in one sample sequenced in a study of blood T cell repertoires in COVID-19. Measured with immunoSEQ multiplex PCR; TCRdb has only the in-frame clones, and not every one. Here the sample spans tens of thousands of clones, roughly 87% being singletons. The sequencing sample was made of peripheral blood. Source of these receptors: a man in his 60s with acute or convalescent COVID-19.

CDR3 residues: CATSREQSETQYF. DNA for the CDR3: TGTGCCACCAGCAGAGAACAGTCGGAGACCCAGTACTTC. The chain has TRBV15 and TRBJ2-5; D is uncertain. The CDR3 totals 13 residues. Trimming cost V 0 bases and J 5 bases, with 7 bases left between them. Germline V gene sequence: CDR1 LNHNV, CDR2 YYDKDF (reference sequence).

CDR3 protein: CASTSGGSYEQYF. CDR3 in DNA: TGCGCCAGCACTAGCGGGGGGTCCTACGAGCAGTACTTC. This chain joins TRBV10-2 and TRBJ2-7, with TRBD2 identical over 11 bases. Germline trimming cut 7 bases from V and 1 base from J; bases unmatched to any gene: 0. The CDR3 spans 13 residues. Germline V gene sequence: CDR1 WSHSY, CDR2 SAAADI.

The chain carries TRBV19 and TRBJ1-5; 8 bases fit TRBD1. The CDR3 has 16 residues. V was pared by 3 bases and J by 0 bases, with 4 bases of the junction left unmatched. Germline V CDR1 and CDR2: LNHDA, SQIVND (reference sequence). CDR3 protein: CASSMGQAYSNQPQHF. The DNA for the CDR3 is TGTGCCAGTAGTATGGGACAGGCTTATAGCAATCAGCCCCAGCATTTT.

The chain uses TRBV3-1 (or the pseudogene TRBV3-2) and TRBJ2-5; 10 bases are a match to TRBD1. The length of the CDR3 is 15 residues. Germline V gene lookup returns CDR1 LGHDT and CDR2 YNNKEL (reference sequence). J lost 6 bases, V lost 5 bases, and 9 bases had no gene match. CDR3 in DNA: TGTGCCAGCAGCACACAGACAGGGGGCGCGAAGACCCAGTACTTC. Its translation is CASSTQTGGAKTQYF.

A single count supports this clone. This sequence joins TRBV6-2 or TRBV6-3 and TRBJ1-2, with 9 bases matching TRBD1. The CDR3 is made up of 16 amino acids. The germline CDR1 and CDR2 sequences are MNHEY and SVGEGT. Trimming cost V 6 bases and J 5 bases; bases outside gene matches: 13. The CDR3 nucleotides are TGTGCCAGCAGCAAACAGCCGGGACAGGGTAGATATGGCTACACCTTC. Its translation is CASSKQPGQGRYGYTF.

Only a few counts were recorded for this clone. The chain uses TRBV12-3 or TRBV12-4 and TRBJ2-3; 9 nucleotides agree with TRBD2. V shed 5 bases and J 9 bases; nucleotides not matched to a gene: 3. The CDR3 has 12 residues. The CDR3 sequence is CASSGTSSTQYF. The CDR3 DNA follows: TGTGCCAGCAGTGGGACTAGCTCGACGCAGTATTTT.

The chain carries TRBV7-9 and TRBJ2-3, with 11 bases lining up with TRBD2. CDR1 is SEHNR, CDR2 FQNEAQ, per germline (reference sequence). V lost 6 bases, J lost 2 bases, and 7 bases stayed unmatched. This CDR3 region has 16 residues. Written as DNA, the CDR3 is TGTGCCAGCAGTCCAGCTAGCGGGGGGCACACAGATACGCAGTATTTT. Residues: CASSPASGGHTDTQYF.

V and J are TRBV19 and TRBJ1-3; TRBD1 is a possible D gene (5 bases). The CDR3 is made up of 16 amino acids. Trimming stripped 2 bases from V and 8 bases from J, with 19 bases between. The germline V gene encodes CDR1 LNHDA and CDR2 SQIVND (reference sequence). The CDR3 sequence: CASSIWTGTAGDTIYF. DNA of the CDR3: TGTGCCAGTAGTATATGGACCGGGACTGCTGGGGACACCATATATTTT.

In DNA, the CDR3 is TGTGCCAGCAGCTTAGCGTCTCGGGGAGGGTTGGGTGAAAAACTGTTTTTT. It yields the protein CASSLASRGGLGEKLFF. This chain joins TRBV7-8 and TRBJ1-4; D is undetermined. Germline CDR1 and CDR2: SGHVS and FQNEAQ. V was cut by 0 bases and J by 7 bases, with 18 bases left in between. The CDR3 consists of 17 residues.